A single sample is the source of the 27 T cell receptor beta chains below, sequenced in a study of T cell responses to AZD1222 COVID-19 vaccine. The repertoire was sequenced with immunoSEQ multiplex PCR; TCRdb's copy has only in-frame clones and lacks some. There are some 95,000 clones in the sample; 85% to 90% occur only once, and about an eighth lies in the top ten. The sequences come from peripheral blood, collected 28 days after the second AZD1222 dose. Receptor source: an adult who received the AZD1222 COVID-19 vaccine.

The V and J genes are TRBV5-1 and TRBJ2-7, with D possibly being TRBD2 (7 bases). Germline-derived CDR1 and CDR2 are SGHRS and YFSETQ. The V end lost 2 bases, the J end lost 7 bases, and 16 bases lay between the germline ends. The CDR3 is 14 residues long. CDR3 in amino acids: CASSLGGGAGEQYF. CDR3 sequence (DNA): TGCGCCAGCAGCTTAGGGGGGGGCGCGGGTGAGCAGTACTTC.

The chain is built from TRBV11-2 and TRBJ2-2; maybe TRBD2 (5 bases). The germline V gene encodes CDR1 SGHAT and CDR2 FQNNGV. CDR3 length: 15 amino acids. Trimming took off 4 bases at V and 3 bases at J, with 12 bases between the two ends. The CDR3 is CASSSRAGDTGELFF. In nucleotides, the CDR3 is TGTGCCAGCAGCTCGCGGGCAGGAGACACCGGGGAGCTGTTTTTT.

This clone occurred once. V gene TRBV2 combines with J gene TRBJ2-3; D may be TRBD2 (5 bases). The CDR3 is 12 amino acids. CDR1 and CDR2 (germline): SNHLY, FYNNEI. The V end lost 7 bases, the J end lost 4 bases, and 9 bases lay between the germline ends. The CDR3 loop reads CASTLSADTQYF. As DNA, the CDR3 is TGTGCCAGCACCCTTAGCGCAGATACGCAGTATTTT.

The CDR3 bases are TGTGCCAGCAGCTTAGGGGGTAGCGAGGAAAAACTGTTTTTT. Translation gives CASSLGGSEEKLFF. The chain uses TRBV7-2 and TRBJ1-4; no firm D call. CDR1 and CDR2 from the germline V gene are SGHTA and FQGNSA. CDR3 length: 14 amino acids. Trimming shortened V by 1 base and J by 8 bases, and 11 bases separated the two germline ends. Supplemented by reference TRBV7-2 and TRBJ1-4, the full variable domain reads GAGVSQSPSNKVTEKGKDVELRCDPISGHTALYWYRQSLGQGLEFLIYFQGNSAPDKSGLPSDRFSAERTGGSVSTLTIQRTQQEDSAVYLCASSLGGSEEKLFFGSGTQLSVL.

The rearrangement joins TRBV9 to TRBJ1-1; 10 bases match TRBD1. With 4 bases clipped from V and 3 bases from J, the junction kept 9 bases outside the gene matches. The CDR3 totals 16 residues. Germline lookup yields CDR1 SGDLS and CDR2 YYNGEE. CDR3 sequence reads: CASSPQTGGSYTEAFF. CDR3 bases: TGTGCCAGCAGCCCCCAGACAGGGGGCTCCTACACTGAAGCTTTCTTT.

The CDR3 is CARRQNTGELFF. The CDR3 coding sequence is TGTGCTCGGAGGCAGAACACCGGGGAGCTGTTTTTT. The chain combines TRBV30 with TRBJ2-2; tentative D call: TRBD2 (5 bases). The CDR3 sequence is 12 residues long. CDR1 GTSNPN and CDR2 SVGIG come from the germline V gene (reference sequence).

The chain recombines TRBV18 with TRBJ2-3; 10 nucleotides align to TRBD1. The CDR3 totals 14 residues. Trimming took 4 bases from V and 4 from J; bases not matched to a gene: 2. The germline V gene encodes CDR1 KGHSH and CDR2 LQKENI. The CDR3, as DNA: TGTGCCAGCTCACGACAGGGGGCTTCAGATACGCAGTATTTT. Its translation: CASSRQGASDTQYF.

The V and J genes are TRBV7-2 and TRBJ1-5; maybe TRBD1 (5 bases). V gave up 2 bases and J gave up 6 bases, with 11 bases separating them. This CDR3 is 14 amino acids long. Germline CDR1 reads SGHTA; CDR2 reads FQGNSA. Here the CDR3 reads CASSLRGRSQPQHF. CDR3 DNA: TGTGCCAGCAGCTTAAGGGGTAGAAGTCAGCCCCAGCATTTT.

This chain links TRBV7-8 with TRBJ1-3, with 8 bases identical to TRBD1. Germline V gene data show CDR1 as SGHVS and CDR2 as FQNEAQ. V lost 1 base, J lost 4 bases, and 0 bases stayed unmatched. CDR3 length: 14 amino acids. The CDR3 loop reads CASSLGTGGNTIYF. In nucleotides, the CDR3 is TGTGCCAGCAGCTTAGGGACAGGGGGAAACACCATATATTTT. Variable domain in full (rest from reference TRBV7-8 and TRBJ1-3): GAGVSQSPRYKVAKRGQDVALRCDPISGHVSLFWYQQALGQGPEFLTYFQNEAQLDKSGLPSDRFFAERPEGSVSTLKIQRTQQEDSAVYLCASSLGTGGNTIYFGEGSWLTVV.

This chain connects TRBV28 to TRBJ2-6; D unclear. Germline V gives CDR1 MDHEN, CDR2 SYDVKM. Trimming pared 10 bases from V and 0 bases from J, leaving 7 bases between. The length of the CDR3 is 13 residues. For the CDR3, the DNA is TGTGCCACCGACACCTCTGGGGCCAACGTCCTGACTTTC. The encoded protein is CATDTSGANVLTF. Using reference TRBV28 and TRBJ2-6 for the parts outside the CDR3, the full variable domain is DVKVTQSSRYLVKRTGEKVFLECVQDMDHENMFWYRQDPGLGLRLIYFSYDVKMKEKGDIPEGYSVSREKKERFSLILESASTNQTSMYLCATDTSGANVLTFGAGSRLTVL.

The rearrangement links TRBV27 to TRBJ1-3; 9 bases map to TRBD1. There are 16 residues in the CDR3. The V gene end was trimmed by 4 bases and the J gene end by 1 base; junction bases not matched to a gene: 5. The germline CDR1 and CDR2 sequences are MNHEY and SMNVEV (reference sequence). The chain's CDR3 is CASSSTGGWSGNTIYF. The CDR3 bases are TGTGCCAGCAGTTCTACAGGGGGCTGGTCTGGAAACACCATATATTTT.

About this clone itself: One end of the junction does not line up with germline, which may come from a read error. The chain links TRBV7-7 to TRBJ2-5, with TRBD2 as a possible D gene (6 bases). This CDR3 has 15 residues. Germline V lookup: CDR1 SSHAT, CDR2 FNYEAQ (reference sequence). CDR3 region: CASSDSGGPQETQYF. Written as DNA, the CDR3 is TGTGCTAGCAGCGACTCCGGGGGACCTCAAGAGACCCAGTACTTC.

The chain has TRBV11-3 and TRBJ2-7; the D is unclear. Germline CDR1 and CDR2: SGHNT and YENEEA. The V end lost 5 bases, the J end lost 3 bases, and 11 bases lay between the germline ends. This CDR3 comprises 13 residues. CDR3 sequence reads: CASSTEAGYEQYF. The CDR3 DNA follows: TGTGCCAGCAGCACCGAGGCAGGCTACGAGCAGTACTTC.

This clone is medium-sized in the sample. CDR3 in DNA: TGTGCCAGCAGCCAAGATCTAGATAGCTCCTACGAGCAGTACTTC. Protein sequence: CASSQDLDSSYEQYF. The V call is TRBV4-2, the J call TRBJ2-7; no clear D. The V and J ends lost 0 bases and 0 bases respectively, with 9 bases between them. Germline CDR1 and CDR2: LGHNA and YNFKEQ. The CDR3 sequence is 15 residues long.

The genes are TRBV9 and TRBJ2-1; 7 bases are a match to TRBD1. From germline, CDR1 is SGDLS and CDR2 YYNGEE. With V trimmed by 4 bases and J by 4 bases, 8 bases remained unmatched. CDR3 length equals 15 residues. For the CDR3, the DNA is TGTGCCAGCAGCCCAGAGGGACAGCCTTACAATGAGCAGTTCTTC. Protein product: CASSPEGQPYNEQFF.

The count of this clone is one. The genes are TRBV3-1 (or the pseudogene TRBV3-2) and TRBJ2-1, with D perhaps matching TRBD2 (7 bases). Trimming left V 1 base short and J 4 bases short, with 14 bases between. This CDR3 region has 16 residues. Germline assignment: CDR1 LGHDT and CDR2 YNNKEL (reference sequence). DNA of the CDR3: TGTGCCAGCAGCCAAGGATCGGGGGGCGGATACAATGAGCAGTTCTTC. Translated: CASSQGSGGGYNEQFF.

The chain joins TRBV11-2 to TRBJ1-1; 7 bases fit TRBD1. In germline, CDR1 is SGHAT, CDR2 FQNNGV. Trimming removed 1 base from V and 5 bases from J; junction bases left unmatched: 4. This CDR3 comprises 14 residues. The CDR3 nucleotides read TGTGCCAGCAGCTTAGGACAGGGAAGGACTGAAGCTTTCTTT. Protein sequence: CASSLGQGRTEAFF.

This chain connects TRBV5-1 to TRBJ1-2, with 7 bases that match TRBD1. Germline-derived CDR1 and CDR2 are SGHRS and YFSETQ. J lost 6 bases, V lost 4 bases, and 6 bases had no gene match. The CDR3 contains 13 residues. The CDR3 sequence is CASSPDREHGYTF. CDR3 sequence (DNA): TGCGCCAGCAGCCCCGACAGGGAACATGGCTACACCTTC.

V usage is TRBV2 and J usage is TRBJ1-1; D possibly corresponds to TRBD1 (5 bases). Germline assignment: CDR1 SNHLY and CDR2 FYNNEI. This CDR3 has 14 amino acids. V lost 6 bases to trimming and J lost 1 base, with 12 bases between them. CDR3 protein: CASRAIRENTEAFF. Here the CDR3 DNA reads TGTGCCAGCAGGGCCATCAGGGAGAACACTGAAGCTTTCTTT.

The chain is built from TRBV5-6 and TRBJ1-2, with D unclear. Germline CDR1 and CDR2: SGHDT and YYEEEE. V lost 7 bases, J lost 4 bases, and 14 bases lay in between. CDR3 length: 13 residues. The chain's CDR3 is CASPLPFSYGYTF. Written as DNA, the CDR3 is TGTGCCAGCCCCCTCCCCTTCTCCTATGGCTACACCTTC.

V gene TRBV11-3 combines with J gene TRBJ2-7; D ambiguous. The germline CDR1 and CDR2 sequences are SGHNT and YENEEA. With 0 bases removed from V and 3 bases from J, the gap between germline ends came to 3 bases. The CDR3 has 12 amino acids. CDR3 nucleotides: TGTGCCAGCAGCTTAGACCTCTACGAGCAGTACTTC. As protein: CASSLDLYEQYF.

The V and J genes are TRBV5-8 and TRBJ2-5; no clear D. CDR1 and CDR2 (germline): SGHTS, YDEGEE. The CDR3 runs 11 residues. Trimming cost V 1 base and J 2 bases, with 0 bases left between them. The CDR3 coding sequence is TGTGCCAGCAGCTTGCAAGAGACCCAGTACTTC. Translated: CASSLQETQYF.

The chain is built from TRBV7-8 and TRBJ2-1; maybe TRBD2 (7 bases). The V gene lost 1 base and the J gene lost 4 bases, with 17 bases spanning the gap. CDR1 is SGHVS, CDR2 FQNEAQ, per germline. CDR3 size: 17 residues. CDR3 sequence reads: CASSLVSFGGRYNEQFF. CDR3 coding DNA: TGTGCCAGCAGCTTAGTCTCCTTCGGGGGGCGTTACAATGAGCAGTTCTTC.

The V call is TRBV12-5, the J call TRBJ2-7, with unresolved D. There are 14 residues in the CDR3. The V gene lost 0 bases and the J gene lost 3 bases, with 9 bases spanning the gap. The V gene's germline CDR1 is LGHNT and CDR2 FRNRAP. CDR3 sequence (DNA): TGTGCTAGTGGTTTGGTACTCGGAAACTACGAGCAGTACTTC. Protein sequence: CASGLVLGNYEQYF. Variable domain in full (rest from reference TRBV12-5 and TRBJ2-7): DARVTQTPRHKVTEMGQEVTMRCQPILGHNTVFWYRQTMMQGLELLAYFRNRAPLDDSGMPKDRFSAEMPDATLATLKIQPSEPRDSAVYFCASGLVLGNYEQYFGPGTRLTVT.

As concerns this clone: A junction end diverges from the germline sequence, so it may reflect a read error. This chain connects TRBV5-1 to TRBJ2-2; no clear D. Germline loops: CDR1 SGHRS, CDR2 YFSETQ. CDR3 length equals 15 residues. The CDR3 nucleotides read TGCGCCGGCAGCTTGACCGGGCAGGACACCGGGGAGCTGTTTTTT. It specifies CAGSLTGQDTGELFF.

The V call is TRBV4-2, the J call TRBJ2-5, with a possible D match to TRBD2 (6 bases). Trimming removed 0 bases at V and 1 base at J, with 9 bases between. Germline CDR1 is LGHNA and CDR2 is YNFKEQ. The CDR3 runs 15 residues. CDR3 nucleotides: TGTGCCAGCAGCCAAGAGACTAGGAGCCAAGAGACCCAGTACTTC. This encodes CASSQETRSQETQYF.

This chain uses TRBV5-5 with TRBJ2-4, with a weak D call TRBD2 (5 bases). Germline V gene data show CDR1 as SGHKS and CDR2 as YYEKEE (reference sequence). The CDR3 covers 14 residues. Trimming cost V 0 bases and J 7 bases, with 11 bases left between them. The CDR3 protein is CASSLGPGWNIQYF. DNA of the CDR3: TGTGCCAGCAGCTTGGGTCCGGGGTGGAACATTCAGTACTTC.